Only a few counts were recorded for the clone carrying this TCR beta chain. The CDR3 extends over 18 amino acids. This sample was included in a study of blood T cell repertoires in COVID-19. Study background: Collection of acute and convalescent COVID-19 samples took place in the United States, Italy and Spain.

Enrolled through a virtual design, the participants were between roughly 18 and 100 years of age and came from under 30 US areas. Donors were grouped by their self-reported clinical history. Study processing details: Quantification of nucleated cells was approximated via reference gene primer amplification. TCRdb's copy holds only in-frame clones and misses some; the assay was immunoSEQ multiplex PCR. D and trimming were read from the DNA, whereas the V and J calls and clone size are those reported in that table. The table includes a few hundred thousand clones, 75% to 90% detected once. The sequencing sample was made of PBMCs or T cells enriched from blood (not recorded which). The V gene is TRBV12-2, the J gene TRBJ2-3; no check of the table's D call, TRBD2, against the DNA was made. TRBV12-2 is recorded as a pseudogene. The sequence came from a woman aged 25 to 39 who had recovered from COVID-19. The CDR3 reads CASRLAGLAGSFTDTQYF. The CDR3 DNA reads TGTGCAAGTCGCTTAGCGGGACTAGCGGGATCTTTCACAGATACGCAGTATTTT.